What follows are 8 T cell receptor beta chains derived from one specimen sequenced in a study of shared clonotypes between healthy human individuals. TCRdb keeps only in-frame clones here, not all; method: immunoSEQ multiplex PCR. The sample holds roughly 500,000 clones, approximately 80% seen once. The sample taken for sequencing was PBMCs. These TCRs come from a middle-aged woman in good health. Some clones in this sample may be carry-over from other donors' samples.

The CDR3 sequence is CASSYSIGGSYEQYF. DNA of the CDR3: TGTGCCAGCAGTTACTCGATTGGGGGCTCCTACGAGCAGTACTTC. This chain links TRBV6-5 with TRBJ2-7; D may be TRBD1 or TRBD2 (5 bases each). V lost 0 bases, J lost 0 bases, and 9 bases lay in between. The germline V gene has CDR1 MNHEY and CDR2 SVGAGI. This CDR3 spans 15 amino acids.

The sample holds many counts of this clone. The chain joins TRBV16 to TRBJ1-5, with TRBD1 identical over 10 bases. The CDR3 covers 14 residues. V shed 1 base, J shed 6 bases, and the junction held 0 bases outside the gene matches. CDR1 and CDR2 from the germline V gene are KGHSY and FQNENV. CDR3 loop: CASSQWDRGQPQHF. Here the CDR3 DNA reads TGTGCCAGCAGCCAATGGGACAGGGGTCAGCCCCAGCATTTT.

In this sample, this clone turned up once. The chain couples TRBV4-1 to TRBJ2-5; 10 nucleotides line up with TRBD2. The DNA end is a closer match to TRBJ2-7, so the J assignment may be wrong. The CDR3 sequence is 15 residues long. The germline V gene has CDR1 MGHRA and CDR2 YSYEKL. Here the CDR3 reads CASSPTSGPSYEQYF. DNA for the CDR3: TGCGCCAGCAGCCCGACTAGCGGGCCTTCCTACGAGCAGTACTTC.

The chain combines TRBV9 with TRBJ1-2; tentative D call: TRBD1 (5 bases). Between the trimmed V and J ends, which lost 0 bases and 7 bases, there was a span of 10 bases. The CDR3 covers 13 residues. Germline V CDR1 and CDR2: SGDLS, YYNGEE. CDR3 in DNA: TGTGCCAGCAGCGTAGGGGGGGTCAGTGGCTACACCTTC. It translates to CASSVGGVSGYTF.

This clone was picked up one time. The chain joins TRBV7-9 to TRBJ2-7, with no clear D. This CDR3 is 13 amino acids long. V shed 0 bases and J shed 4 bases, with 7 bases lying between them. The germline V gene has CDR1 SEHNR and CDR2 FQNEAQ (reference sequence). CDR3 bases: TGTGCCAGCAGCTTAGCTCGAGAATACGAGCAGTACTTC. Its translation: CASSLAREYEQYF.

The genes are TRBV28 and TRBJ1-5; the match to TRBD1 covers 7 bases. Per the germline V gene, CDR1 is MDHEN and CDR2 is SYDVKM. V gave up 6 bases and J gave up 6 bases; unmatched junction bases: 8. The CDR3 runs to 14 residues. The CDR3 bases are TGTGCCAGCAGGCCCGTAGGGGGCTCTCAGCCCCAGCATTTT. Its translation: CASRPVGGSQPQHF.

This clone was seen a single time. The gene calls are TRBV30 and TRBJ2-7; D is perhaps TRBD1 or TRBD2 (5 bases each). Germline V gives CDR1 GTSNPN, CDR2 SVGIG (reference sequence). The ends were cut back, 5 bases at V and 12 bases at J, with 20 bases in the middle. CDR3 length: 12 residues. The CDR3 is CAWGTQARLLYF. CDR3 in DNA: TGTGCCTGGGGGACCCAGGCGAGGCTCCTGTACTTC.

The CDR3 sequence is CASRQNRDRVYGYTF. In nucleotides, the CDR3 is TGTGCCAGTAGACAGAACCGGGACAGGGTCTATGGCTACACCTTC. The chain has TRBV19 and TRBJ1-2, with 9 bases identical to TRBD1. CDR1 LNHDA and CDR2 SQIVND come from the germline V gene (reference sequence). The CDR3 spans 15 residues. V lost 6 bases and J lost 4; bases outside the gene matches: 9.